A selection of T cell receptor beta chains follows, all from one sample in a study of type 1 and type 2 diabetes patients. TCRdb ran MiXCR on the multiplex PCR reads and lists one entry per CDR3 protein. The sample contains 250,000 or so distinct CDR3 sequences, roughly 44% of which appear only once. The sample consisted of peripheral blood mononuclear cells (PBMCs). Source of these receptors: a man aged 18 to 30 with type 2 diabetes. Each CDR3 is given with its conserved first and last residue. D genes are given only for firm matches. Rows may omit the clone size; those that give it use once, few, many or a size class.

d_gene,v_gene,j_gene,abundance,CDR3nt,CDR3aa
NA,TRBV2,TRBJ1-5,NA,TGTGCCAGCCAACCAACGACATACATCAATCAGCCCCAGCATTTT,CASQPTTYINQPQHF
TRBD1,TRBV2,TRBJ1-5,NA,TGTGCCAGCCGTTCTAACCGTCAACAGGGGCCTGATCAGCCCCAGCATTTT,CASRSNRQQGPDQPQHF
NA,TRBV7-2,TRBJ2-6,NA,TGTGCCAGCAGCTTTTCAGGGACTGTCTCTGGGGCCAACGTCCTGACTTTC,CASSFSGTVSGANVLTF
NA,TRBV14,TRBJ1-1,medium-sized,TGTGCCAGCAGTGGCAGCGGAAAAGGATCGAACACTGAAGCTTTCTTT,CASSGSGKGSNTEAFF
TRBD1,TRBV25-1,TRBJ1-1,few,TGTGCCAGCAGTTTGTCAGGGGGTGAAGCTTTCTTT,CASSLSGGEAFF
NA,TRBV15,TRBJ2-1,many,TGTGCCACCAGCAGAGATGGCGCTAGCGATCACTACAATGAGCAGTTCTTC,CATSRDGASDHYNEQFF
NA,TRBV2,TRBJ2-7,NA,TGTGCCAGCAAGATCACGGTGACCTACGAGCAGTACTTC,CASKITVTYEQYF
NA,TRBV20-1,TRBJ1-4,few,TGCAGTGCTAGAGATTCGGGGGGGCTTTATGAAAAACTGTTTTTT,CSARDSGGLYEKLFF
NA,TRBV30,TRBJ2-3,few,TGTGCCTGGAGTGTAGGGGTAGCAGATACGCAGTATTTT,CAWSVGVADTQYF
NA,TRBV5-6,TRBJ2-3,few,TGTGCCAGCAGCTTTGGGCAGGGAAGCACAGATACGCAGTATTTT,CASSFGQGSTDTQYF
TRBD1,TRBV30,TRBJ2-2,NA,TGTGCCTGGAACAGACGTCGGGGGACAGGGACCGGGGAGCTGTTTTTT,CAWNRRRGTGTGELFF
TRBD1,TRBV20-1,TRBJ1-6,NA,TGCAGTGGCTCCTCCGGGACAGAAAATTCACCCCTCCACTTT,CSGSSGTENSPLHF
TRBD1,TRBV2,TRBJ1-1,NA,TGTGCCAGCAGTGAACAGGGGGGCAGCACTGAAGCTTTCTTT,CASSEQGGSTEAFF
NA,TRBV15,TRBJ2-5,NA,TGTGCCACCAGCAGTGAGGGGATAGGGGGGCAAGAGACCCAGTACTTC,CATSSEGIGGQETQYF